The sample holds a few counts of the clone carrying this TCR beta chain. This sample was taken from a study of cytomegalovirus exposure and HLA in healthy donors. Across the study: Of over 350 genotyped donors, roughly 81% grouped in the Caucasian-associated ancestry cluster.

Healthy bone marrow donors formed the donor group. Researchers ran the PCR with 60 Vbeta and 13 Jbeta primers. Assay used: immunoSEQ multiplex PCR; TCRdb lists only in-frame clones, some missing. The sample carries about 130,000 clones, over 70% recorded once. The V end was cut by 0 bases, the J end by 5 bases, with 8 bases between. This CDR3 comprises 13 residues. Germline-derived CDR1 and CDR2 are LGHNA and YNFKEQ. The chain has TRBV4-2 and TRBJ2-7; D is ambiguous. The clonotype was recovered from a woman between 35 and 50 years old in good health and CMV-seronegative. The sequenced sample consisted of PBMCs. This CDR3 reads CASSQDVGDEQYF. The CDR3 DNA reads as TGTGCCAGCAGCCAAGATGTTGGAGACGAGCAGTACTTC.